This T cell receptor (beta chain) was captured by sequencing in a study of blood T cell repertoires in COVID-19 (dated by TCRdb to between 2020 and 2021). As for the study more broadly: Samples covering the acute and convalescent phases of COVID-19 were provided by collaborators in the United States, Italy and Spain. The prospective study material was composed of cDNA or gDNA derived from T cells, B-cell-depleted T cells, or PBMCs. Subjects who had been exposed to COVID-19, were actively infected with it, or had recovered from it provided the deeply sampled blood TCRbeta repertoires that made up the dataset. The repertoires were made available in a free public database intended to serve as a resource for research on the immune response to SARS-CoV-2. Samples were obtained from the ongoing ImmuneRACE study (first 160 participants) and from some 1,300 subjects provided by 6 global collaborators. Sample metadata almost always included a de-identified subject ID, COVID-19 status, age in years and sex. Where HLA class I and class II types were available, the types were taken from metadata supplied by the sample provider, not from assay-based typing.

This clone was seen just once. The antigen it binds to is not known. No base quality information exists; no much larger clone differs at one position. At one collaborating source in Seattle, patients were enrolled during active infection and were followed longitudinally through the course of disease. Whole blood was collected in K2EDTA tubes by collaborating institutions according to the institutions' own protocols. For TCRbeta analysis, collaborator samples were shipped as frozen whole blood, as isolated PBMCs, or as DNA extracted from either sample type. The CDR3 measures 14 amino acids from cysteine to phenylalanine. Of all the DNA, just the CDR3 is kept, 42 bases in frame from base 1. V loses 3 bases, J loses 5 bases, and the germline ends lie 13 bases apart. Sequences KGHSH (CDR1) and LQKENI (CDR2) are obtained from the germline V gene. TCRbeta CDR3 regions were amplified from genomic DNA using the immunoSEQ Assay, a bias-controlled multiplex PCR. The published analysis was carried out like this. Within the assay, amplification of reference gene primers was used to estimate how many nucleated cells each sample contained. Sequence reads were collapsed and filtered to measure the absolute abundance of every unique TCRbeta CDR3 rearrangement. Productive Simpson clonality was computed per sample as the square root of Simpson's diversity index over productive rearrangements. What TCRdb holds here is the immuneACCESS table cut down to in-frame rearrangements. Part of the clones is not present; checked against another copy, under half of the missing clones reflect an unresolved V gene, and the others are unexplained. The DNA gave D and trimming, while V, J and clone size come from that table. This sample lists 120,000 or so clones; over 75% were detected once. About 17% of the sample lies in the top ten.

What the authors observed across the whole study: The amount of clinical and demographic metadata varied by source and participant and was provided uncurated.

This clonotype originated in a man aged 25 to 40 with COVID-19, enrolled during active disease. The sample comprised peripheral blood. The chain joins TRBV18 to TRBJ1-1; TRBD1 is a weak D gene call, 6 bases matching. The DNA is TGTGCCAGCTCACCCGCGACAGGACGAACTGAAGCTTTCTTT. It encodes CASSPATGRTEAFF.